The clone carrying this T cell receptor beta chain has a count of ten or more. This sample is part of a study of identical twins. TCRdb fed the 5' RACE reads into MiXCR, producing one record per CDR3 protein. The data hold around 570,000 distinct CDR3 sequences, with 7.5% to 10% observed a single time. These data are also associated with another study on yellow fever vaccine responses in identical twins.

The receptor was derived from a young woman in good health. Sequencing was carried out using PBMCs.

CDR3 sequence: CASSFGWQETQYF. CDR3 in DNA: TGTGCCAGCAGTTTCGGTTGGCAAGAGACCCAGTACTTC. The chain combines TRBV12-3 or TRBV12-4 with TRBJ2-5; D ambiguous. The CDR3 is made up of 13 amino acids. V was pared by 3 bases and J by 2 bases, with 7 bases between.